This T cell receptor (beta chain) was recorded in a study of blood T cell repertoires in COVID-19. The data were produced by immunoSEQ multiplex PCR, yet TCRdb's version contains in-frame clones alone and is incomplete. This table holds tens of thousands of clones, approximately 83% found once. V was clipped by 4 bases and J by 0 bases; unmatched bases: 12. This CDR3 is built from 20 residues. Germline V lookup: CDR1 MDHEN, CDR2 SYDVKM. The receptor comes from an elderly woman with COVID-19, enrolled during active disease. V gene TRBV28 combines with J gene TRBJ2-1, with 13 bases matching TRBD2. Material: peripheral blood. DNA of the CDR3: TGTGCCAGCAGTTCGCGACTAGCGGGAGGCACTACCAGCTCCTACAATGAGCAGTTCTTC. As protein: CASSSRLAGGTTSSYNEQFF.